This TCR beta chain stems from a study of blood T cell repertoires in COVID-19. Repertoires were generated with immunoSEQ multiplex PCR, while TCRdb's copy carries only in-frame clones and drops some. This repertoire shows 110,000 or so clones, roughly 85% found once; its top ten account for over 2%. The sequence was collected from a human donor in a cohort sampled during active COVID-19. The specimen was peripheral blood.

The CDR3 nucleotides read TGTGCCAGCATCCCGGAGTGGGGAGGCGCCTACGAGCAGTACTTC. Residues: CASIPEWGGAYEQYF. The chain carries TRBV27 and TRBJ2-7; D perhaps matches TRBD2 (6 bases). Germline V gene sequence: CDR1 MNHEY, CDR2 SMNVEV (reference sequence). V was shortened by 7 bases and J by 2 bases, with 18 bases between the two germline ends. This CDR3 is 15 amino acids long.